This passage covers 17 T cell receptor beta chains from one sample sequenced in a study of shared clonotypes between healthy human individuals. Assay: immunoSEQ multiplex PCR; the TCRdb copy retains only in-frame clones and omits some. The data show 650,000 to 800,000 clones, 92% seen once. CD45RO negativity and positive selection for CCR7 defined naive CD8 cells, a population that excluded terminally differentiated effector memory CD45RA+ cells. What was sequenced was naive CD8+ T cells sorted from blood. These receptor sequences come from a man aged 25 to 40 in good health.

This clone was seen a single time. This sequence joins TRBV11-2 and TRBJ2-2, with 13 bases aligning to TRBD2. V was clipped by 5 bases and J by 5 bases; unmatched bases: 14. Germline values: CDR1 SGHAT, CDR2 FQNNGV. The CDR3 totals 19 residues. DNA for the CDR3: TGTGCCAGCAGCCCCCGGCGCGGGACTAGCGGGATTGGGACCGGGGAGCTGTTTTTT. This translates into CASSPRRGTSGIGTGELFF.

The V gene is TRBV25-1, the J gene TRBJ1-2, with no clear D. V was pared by 7 bases and J by 8 bases, with 11 bases between. The germline CDR1 and CDR2 sequences are MGHDK and SYGVNS. The CDR3 covers 11 residues. This chain's CDR3 is CASNYADGYTF. CDR3 bases: TGTGCCAGCAATTATGCTGACGGCTACACCTTC.

The chain recombines TRBV5-6 with TRBJ2-3; the D call may be TRBD1 or TRBD2 (5 bases each). V was cut by 4 bases and J by 4 bases, with 13 bases left in between. The germline V gene has CDR1 SGHDT and CDR2 YYEEEE. The CDR3 sequence is 14 residues long. CDR3 residues: CASSTGASADTQYF. Written as DNA, the CDR3 is TGTGCCAGCAGCACCGGGGCGAGCGCAGATACGCAGTATTTT.

The chain is built from TRBV30 and TRBJ2-7; D tentatively reads TRBD1 or TRBD2 (7 bases each). Germline CDR1 GTSNPN, CDR2 SVGIG (reference sequence). There are 11 residues in the CDR3. Trimming left V 3 bases short and J 9 bases short, with 12 bases between. The CDR3 protein is CAWRGGGLQYF. DNA for the CDR3: TGTGCCTGGAGGGGAGGGGGCTTGCAGTACTTC.

The V gene is TRBV5-4, the J gene TRBJ2-2; D is unresolved. This CDR3 has 14 amino acids. V shed 2 bases and J shed 6 bases, with 11 bases lying between them. Per the germline V gene, CDR1 is SGHNT and CDR2 is YYREEE (reference sequence). The CDR3 DNA reads as TGTGCCAGCAGCTTAAGGGATTTGCCCGGGGAGCTGTTTTTT. Its protein product is CASSLRDLPGELFF. The variable domain in full, with the rest retrieved from reference TRBV5-4 and TRBJ2-2, is ETGVTQSPTHLIKTRGQQVTLRCSSQSGHNTVSWYQQALGQGPQFIFQYYREEENGRGNFPPRFSGLQFPNYSSELNVNALELDDSALYLCASSLRDLPGELFFGEGSRLTVL.

This clone was found once. The gene calls are TRBV5-5 and TRBJ2-1; D unresolved. The germline V gene has CDR1 SGHKS and CDR2 YYEKEE (reference sequence). Trimming pared 3 bases from V and 9 bases from J, leaving 10 bases between. The CDR3 totals 12 residues. CDR3 protein: CASSSLGVEQFF. CDR3 nucleotide sequence: TGTGCCAGCAGCTCCCTTGGTGTTGAGCAGTTCTTC.

The genes are TRBV11-2 and TRBJ2-7; D is possibly TRBD1 (6 bases). The germline V and J ends were trimmed by 5 bases and 5 bases, with 16 bases remaining between them. In germline, CDR1 is SGHAT, CDR2 FQNNGV. This CDR3 has 14 amino acids. CDR3 nucleotide sequence: TGTGCCAGCAGCCCCGGGACAAATTGGCACGAGCAGTACTTC. Translation gives CASSPGTNWHEQYF.

The chain carries TRBV5-4 and TRBJ2-7, with a possible D match to TRBD1 (6 bases). Germline lookup yields CDR1 SGHNT and CDR2 YYREEE (reference sequence). CDR3 length equals 13 residues. Trimming removed 4 bases at V and 2 bases at J, with 10 bases between. CDR3 nucleotide sequence: TGTGCCAGCAGCCTGGACAGCCCCTACGAGCAGTACTTC. It translates to CASSLDSPYEQYF.

This chain connects TRBV5-1 to TRBJ2-7; TRBD1 agrees at 9 bases. Germline CDR1 and CDR2: SGHRS and YFSETQ. V trimming: 3 bases; J trimming: 3 bases; junction bases outside the gene matches: 13. The CDR3 has 17 amino acids. The CDR3 nucleotides are TGCGCCAGCAGCTGGAGGGGCGTGGGACAGGGTAACTACGAGCAGTACTTC. Amino acid sequence: CASSWRGVGQGNYEQYF.

The V call is TRBV7-9, the J call TRBJ2-7; weak D call: TRBD2 (5 bases). Germline loops: CDR1 SEHNR, CDR2 FQNEAQ (reference sequence). CDR3 length: 15 residues. Trimming shortened V by 4 bases and J by 1 base, and 14 bases separated the two germline ends. DNA for the CDR3: TGTGCCAGCAGCTGGCCTGGGGAGAGTTCCTACGAGCAGTACTTC. It yields the protein CASSWPGESSYEQYF. The full variable domain, completed using reference TRBV7-9 and TRBJ2-7, is DTGVSQNPRHKITKRGQNVTFRCDPISEHNRLYWYRQTLGQGPEFLTYFQNEAQLEKSRLLSDRFSAERPKGSFSTLEIQRTEQGDSAMYLCASSWPGESSYEQYFGPGTRLTVT.

This chain links TRBV29-1 with TRBJ2-1; tentatively, D is TRBD1 or TRBD2 (6 bases each). The V end lost 4 bases, the J end lost 3 bases, and 13 bases lay between the germline ends. Per germline, CDR1 SQVTM and CDR2 ANQGSEA. The CDR3 has 14 residues. In DNA, the CDR3 is TGCAGCGTTGGGAGGGGGGAAGGCTACAATGAGCAGTTCTTC. Its translation: CSVGRGEGYNEQFF.

The rearrangement uses TRBV14 and TRBJ2-1, with D uncertain. Germline CDR1 and CDR2: SGHDN and FVKESK. V lost 0 bases, J lost 5 bases, and 5 bases lay in between. This CDR3 has 13 residues. The CDR3 nucleotides are TGTGCCAGCAGCCAAGAAGGGAACAATGAGCAGTTCTTC. Translated: CASSQEGNNEQFF.

V is TRBV30 and J is TRBJ1-5; D call uncertain. V lost 3 bases and J 0 bases, leaving 12 bases between the germline ends. The CDR3 loop spans 15 amino acids. From germline, CDR1 is GTSNPN and CDR2 SVGIG (reference sequence). DNA for the CDR3: TGTGCCTGGAGCGGGGAAACTTCTAGCAATCAGCCCCAGCATTTT. Its translation is CAWSGETSSNQPQHF.

The V gene is TRBV29-1, the J gene TRBJ2-2; 11 nucleotides match TRBD2. CDR1 SQVTM and CDR2 ANQGSEA come from the germline V gene. The CDR3 consists of 16 residues. J lost 1 base, V lost 2 bases, and 3 bases had no gene match. CDR3 sequence (DNA): TGCAGCGTTGAAACTAGCGGGGGTCTGAACACCGGGGAGCTGTTTTTT. This encodes CSVETSGGLNTGELFF.

The chain combines TRBV2 with TRBJ2-4; D unresolved. The V gene's germline CDR1 is SNHLY and CDR2 FYNNEI. This CDR3 is built from 12 residues. Trimming stripped 8 bases from V and 1 base from J, with 6 bases between. The CDR3 loop is CASLGAKNIQYF. As DNA, the CDR3 is TGTGCCAGCCTCGGGGCCAAAAACATTCAGTACTTC.

The chain joins TRBV4-1 to TRBJ2-7; D remains unclear. The V gene's germline CDR1 is MGHRA and CDR2 YSYEKL. V gave up 4 bases and J gave up 4 bases, with 8 bases separating them. The CDR3 is 12 residues long. This chain's CDR3 is CASSRDGYEQYF. CDR3 DNA: TGCGCCAGCAGCCGCGACGGTTACGAGCAGTACTTC.

This sequence joins TRBV2 and TRBJ2-1; 9 bases match TRBD2. CDR1 and CDR2 from the germline V gene are SNHLY and FYNNEI. With 2 bases clipped from V and 10 bases from J, the junction kept 3 bases outside the gene matches. The CDR3 is made up of 13 amino acids. CDR3 protein: CASSELAGREQFF. The CDR3 DNA reads as TGTGCCAGCAGTGAACTAGCGGGAAGGGAGCAGTTCTTC.